The clone carrying this T cell receptor (beta chain) was counted between two and nine times. Low-dose radiotherapy, low-dose cyclophosphamide, aspirin, ipilimumab and nivolumab were all given to the donors. The sample belongs to a study of low-dose radiotherapy and immunotherapy resistance in tumors. At the level of the study: Treatment of Cohort 1 consisted of 0.5 Gy per fraction every 2 weeks, adding up to 6.5 Gy. The study administered intravenous cyclophosphamide at 200 mg/m2 every two weeks, one day ahead of radiation and immunotherapy.

Primers targeting TRAV and TRBV primed first-strand cDNA, covering alpha and beta chains. A constant-region primer paired with the V-primer adapter amplified TCRs over approximately 19 PCR cycles. By in vitro transcription, the isolated mRNA was amplified. TCRdb ran MiXCR on the reads and lists one entry per CDR3 protein. The table records approximately 14,000 distinct CDR3 sequences, roughly 52% of them present only once. This receptor was identified in a human donor with advanced metastatic prostate, ovarian, gallbladder or colorectal cancer (not recorded which). This table probably holds off-target reads from a library built for another chain.

CDR3 in amino acids: CASSDKSTGRNEQYF. The CDR3 nucleotides are TGTGCCAGCAGTGATAAGTCCACAGGGCGCAACGAGCAGTACTTC. This chain joins TRBV6-2 or TRBV6-3 and TRBJ2-7, with D perhaps matching TRBD1 (6 bases). V lost 5 bases and J lost 5, with 19 bases in between. This CDR3 has 15 amino acids. Germline V gene data show CDR1 as MNHEY and CDR2 as SVGEGT.